The 26 T cell receptor beta chains below all came from one sample that was sequenced in a study of circulating and synovial CD4+ cells in juvenile arthritis. Sequenced by immunoSEQ multiplex PCR; TCRdb stores in-frame clones only, minus some. The data hold 30,000 or so clones, with about 95% observed a single time. Sequenced: CD4+ T cells from blood. These receptors all come from a human donor with juvenile idiopathic arthritis.

The rearrangement uses TRBV7-8 and TRBJ1-1, with D unresolved. The CDR3 is 14 amino acids. Per germline, CDR1 SGHVS and CDR2 FQNEAQ. Trimming shortened V by 0 bases and J by 6 bases, and 11 bases separated the two germline ends. The DNA of the CDR3 is TGTGCCAGCAGCTTAGCGGGCACCGTCCCTGAAGCTTTCTTT. Translating it yields CASSLAGTVPEAFF.

The V gene is TRBV6-1, the J gene TRBJ1-5; 7 bases align to TRBD1. CDR3 length: 15 residues. J was trimmed by 5 bases and V by 0 bases; bases with no gene match: 4. Germline lookup yields CDR1 MNHNS and CDR2 SASEGT. The CDR3 loop reads CASSEATTGYQPQHF. CDR3 DNA: TGTGCCAGCAGTGAAGCGACGACAGGGTATCAGCCCCAGCATTTT.

V gene TRBV29-1 combines with J gene TRBJ1-4; the match to TRBD1 covers 9 bases. The V segment lost 7 bases and the J segment 8 bases; nucleotides outside the gene matches: 5. Per germline, CDR1 SQVTM and CDR2 ANQGSEA. The CDR3 runs 12 residues. DNA for the CDR3: TGCAGCGGGGGGACAGGGACCGAAAAACTGTTTTTT. Amino acid sequence: CSGGTGTEKLFF.

The chain has TRBV4-2 and TRBJ2-3; 10 positions match TRBD2. CDR3 size: 15 residues. The germline CDR1 and CDR2 sequences are LGHNA and YNFKEQ. With 1 base clipped from V and 4 bases from J, the junction kept 2 bases outside the gene matches. The DNA of the CDR3 is TGTGCCAGCAGCCAAGCTAGCGGGAGCGCAGATACGCAGTATTTT. Translated: CASSQASGSADTQYF.

The V call is TRBV27, the J call TRBJ2-7; D possibly corresponds to TRBD1 (6 bases). The CDR3 consists of 12 residues. Germline CDR1 reads MNHEY; CDR2 reads SMNVEV (reference sequence). Trimming pared 6 bases from V and 4 bases from J, leaving 10 bases between. Written as DNA, the CDR3 is TGTGCCAGCAGGGACAGACTTTACGAGCAGTACTTC. Translated: CASRDRLYEQYF.

This clone occurred once. The chain recombines TRBV4-1 with TRBJ2-4, with 15 positions matching TRBD2. Losses at the gene ends were 5 bases for V and 1 base for J; bases not matched to a gene: 9. The CDR3 spans 19 residues. In germline, CDR1 is MGHRA, CDR2 YSYEKL. CDR3 DNA sequence: TGCGCCAGCAGCTTCAACCCCGGGACTAGCGGGAGGGCCAAAAACATTCAGTACTTC. Translated, it gives CASSFNPGTSGRAKNIQYF.

With regard to this clone: Additional DNA sequences in this sample encode the identical CDR3. The CDR3 DNA reads TGTGCCACCAGTCCGACAGATTATAATTCACCCCTCCACTTT. As protein: CATSPTDYNSPLHF. The chain carries TRBV15 and TRBJ1-6; TRBD1 is a possible D gene (5 bases). V lost 6 bases to trimming and J lost 4 bases, with 10 bases between them. In germline, CDR1 is LNHNV, CDR2 YYDKDF (reference sequence). The CDR3 consists of 14 residues.

The rearrangement uses TRBV7-9 and TRBJ2-7, with 8 bases fitting TRBD1. Germline values: CDR1 SEHNR, CDR2 FQNEAQ (reference sequence). J lost 7 bases, V lost 6 bases, and 11 bases had no gene match. This CDR3 is 14 amino acids long. CDR3 protein: CASSRATGVREQYF. CDR3 bases: TGTGCCAGCAGTCGTGCGACAGGGGTCCGGGAGCAGTACTTC.

This chain links TRBV5-1 with TRBJ2-1; D perhaps matches TRBD1 (6 bases). Trimming removed 1 base at V and 4 bases at J, with 9 bases between. The CDR3 contains 14 residues. Germline CDR1 SGHRS, CDR2 YFSETQ. The chain's CDR3 is CASSLWDIYNEQFF. The CDR3 coding sequence is TGCGCCAGCAGCTTGTGGGACATATACAATGAGCAGTTCTTC.

The chain uses TRBV30 and TRBJ2-1; 7 nucleotides match TRBD2. Trimming took 2 bases from V and 2 from J; bases not matched to a gene: 6. Looked up from germline, CDR1 is GTSNPN and CDR2 is SVGIG (reference sequence). There are 15 residues in the CDR3. In DNA, the CDR3 is TGTGCCTGGAGTTCAGTACTAGCGACCTACAATGAGCAGTTCTTC. This gives the protein CAWSSVLATYNEQFF.

The chain uses TRBV11-2 and TRBJ1-1; no clear D. V was clipped by 1 base and J by 0 bases, with 6 bases between them. CDR3 length: 14 residues. Germline-derived CDR1 and CDR2 are SGHAT and FQNNGV. The CDR3: CASSLVRLNTEAFF. The CDR3 DNA reads TGTGCCAGCAGCTTAGTGCGTTTGAACACTGAAGCTTTCTTT.

V and J are TRBV28 and TRBJ1-5; D possibly corresponds to TRBD1 (5 bases). The CDR3 has 14 residues. Germline CDR1 MDHEN, CDR2 SYDVKM. The V end was cut by 3 bases, the J end by 6 bases, with 12 bases between. This CDR3 is CASSFGGGAQPQHF. The CDR3 coding sequence is TGTGCCAGCAGTTTTGGCGGAGGGGCTCAGCCCCAGCATTTT.

This rearrangement joins TRBV4-1 to TRBJ1-5; the match to TRBD1 covers 10 bases. With V trimmed by 4 bases and J by 6 bases, 9 bases remained unmatched. CDR1 MGHRA and CDR2 YSYEKL come from the germline V gene. This CDR3 has 16 residues. This CDR3 is CASSPADRGPGQPQHF. The CDR3 bases are TGCGCCAGCAGCCCTGCAGACAGGGGGCCGGGTCAGCCCCAGCATTTT.

V is TRBV6-1 and J is TRBJ2-7; the match to TRBD1 covers 7 bases. The CDR3 extends over 13 amino acids. Germline V gene sequence: CDR1 MNHNS, CDR2 SASEGT. V gave up 8 bases and J gave up 3 bases; unmatched junction bases: 7. Written as DNA, the CDR3 is TGTGCCAGCGTTAGGGACAGTTACTACGAGCAGTACTTC. Translated: CASVRDSYYEQYF.

This CDR3 is CASRAPGQAPGELFF. The CDR3, as DNA: TGTGCCAGCAGGGCTCCGGGACAGGCACCCGGGGAGCTGTTTTTT. V and J are TRBV6-1 and TRBJ2-2; 8 bases fit TRBD1. This CDR3 has 15 residues. V lost 6 bases to trimming and J lost 6 bases; unmatched junction nucleotides: 9. CDR1 and CDR2 (germline): MNHNS, SASEGT.

The CDR3 here is CASSYSTGELFF. CDR3 nucleotides: TGTGCCAGCAGTTACAGCACCGGGGAGCTGTTTTTT. This rearrangement joins TRBV28 to TRBJ2-2; no clear D. The germline V gene encodes CDR1 MDHEN and CDR2 SYDVKM. The CDR3 is 12 residues long. Trimming stripped 4 bases from V and 4 bases from J, with 4 bases between.

The V gene is TRBV29-1, the J gene TRBJ1-3; 9 bases are shared with TRBD1. The CDR3 sequence is 13 residues long. CDR1 SQVTM and CDR2 ANQGSEA come from the germline V gene. With 4 bases clipped from V and 2 bases from J, the junction kept 0 bases outside the gene matches. The CDR3 nucleotides are TGCAGCGTTGGACAGGGGGCTGGAAACACCATATATTTT. Protein product: CSVGQGAGNTIYF.

V gene TRBV6-5 combines with J gene TRBJ1-6; 8 bases map to TRBD1. Trimming cost V 4 bases and J 9 bases; bases outside gene matches: 8. CDR3 size: 15 residues. CDR1 and CDR2 from the germline V gene are MNHEY and SVGAGI. In DNA, the CDR3 is TGTGCCAGCAGTTTCAGGGGGCAAGGTCGTTCACCCCTCCACTTT. It translates to CASSFRGQGRSPLHF.

The chain uses TRBV7-6 and TRBJ1-2; 7 nucleotides match TRBD1. Germline values: CDR1 SGHVS, CDR2 FNYEAQ. Germline trimming cut 5 bases from V and 6 bases from J; bases unmatched to any gene: 3. CDR3 size: 12 residues. CDR3 loop: CASSQTGDGYTF. The CDR3 coding sequence is TGTGCCAGCAGCCAAACAGGGGATGGCTACACCTTC.

This clone appeared a few times. The gene calls are TRBV19 and TRBJ1-4; D gene unclear. CDR3 size: 15 residues. Per the germline V gene, CDR1 is LNHDA and CDR2 is SQIVND (reference sequence). Trimming took off 6 bases at V and 0 bases at J, with 11 bases between the two ends. CDR3 nucleotides: TGTGCCAGTAGGAGGTTGGAAGCAACTAATGAAAAACTGTTTTTT. As protein: CASRRLEATNEKLFF.

In this sample, this clone turned up once. This sequence joins TRBV6-1 and TRBJ2-5; 7 bases fit TRBD2. The trim removed 8 bases at V and 4 bases at J, leaving 10 bases unmatched. Looked up from germline, CDR1 is MNHNS and CDR2 is SASEGT. This CDR3 is 14 amino acids long. CDR3 coding DNA: TGTGCCAGCTCCGTGGGGGGAGGGGTAGAGACCCAGTACTTC. This sequence encodes CASSVGGGVETQYF.

In its sample, this clone was seen once. The chain uses TRBV7-9 and TRBJ1-1, with D possibly TRBD1 on 6 matching bases. This CDR3 has 11 amino acids. Trimming stripped 11 bases from V and 3 bases from J, with 10 bases between. Germline CDR1 reads SEHNR; CDR2 reads FQNEAQ (reference sequence). The CDR3 sequence is CAGTGYTEAFF. CDR3 sequence (DNA): TGTGCCGGAACAGGGTACACTGAAGCTTTCTTT.

This rearrangement joins TRBV7-9 to TRBJ1-1; D is undetermined. Trimming took 5 bases from V and 1 from J, leaving 23 bases between them. Looked up from germline, CDR1 is SEHNR and CDR2 is FQNEAQ (reference sequence). The CDR3 loop spans 18 amino acids. DNA of the CDR3: TGTGCCAGCAGCCAAGACGGATCGAGGGATAAAAAGAACACTGAAGCTTTCTTT. Translation: CASSQDGSRDKKNTEAFF.

The chain combines TRBV7-3 with TRBJ1-2, with 10 bases matching TRBD1. Germline trimming cut 5 bases from V and 8 bases from J; bases unmatched to any gene: 5. CDR1 is SGHTA and CDR2 is FQGTGA in the germline V gene. The CDR3 totals 13 residues. The CDR3 DNA reads as TGTGCCAGCAGCGGGGACAGGGGTGAAGGCTACACCTTC. Translation: CASSGDRGEGYTF.

The CDR3 loop reads CASSVYRGSSYNEQFF. The CDR3 nucleotides are TGTGCCAGCAGCGTATACAGGGGGAGCTCCTACAATGAGCAGTTCTTC. The rearrangement joins TRBV7-9 to TRBJ2-1; 8 bases align to TRBD1. The CDR3 is 16 amino acids. Germline CDR1 SEHNR, CDR2 FQNEAQ (reference sequence). Germline trimming cut 5 bases from V and 0 bases from J; bases unmatched to any gene: 6.

The CDR3 loop is CASSWAAGYQETQYF. For the CDR3, the DNA is TGTGCCAGCAGCTGGGCAGCAGGATACCAAGAGACCCAGTACTTC. The chain employs TRBV5-8 and TRBJ2-5; D is ambiguous. Trimming shortened V by 3 bases and J by 0 bases, and 12 bases separated the two germline ends. Germline-derived CDR1 and CDR2 are SGHTS and YDEGEE. The CDR3 is 15 amino acids.